What follows are 32 T cell receptor beta chains derived from one specimen sequenced in a study of T-cell memory formation after mild COVID-19. TCRdb fed the 5' RACE reads into MiXCR, producing one record per CDR3 protein. The table records about 390,000 distinct CDR3 sequences, about 15% of them present only once. Specimen: PBMCs or a T cell subset sorted from them (not recorded which). The source is a man younger than 30 who had mild COVID-19 (a few samples of this study predate the infection). Cell type and time point are not known.

The chain employs TRBV7-3 and TRBJ2-2, with 10 bases fitting TRBD1. V lost 4 bases to trimming and J lost 5 bases; unmatched junction nucleotides: 4. From germline, CDR1 is SGHTA and CDR2 FQGTGA. CDR3 length: 15 amino acids. The CDR3 nucleotides read TGTGCCAGCAGCTCCGGGACAGGGGAAACCGGGGAGCTGTTTTTT. Protein: CASSSGTGETGELFF.

V usage is TRBV12-3 or TRBV12-4 and J usage is TRBJ1-1; 9 bases map to TRBD1. The CDR3 sequence is 14 residues long. V gave up 1 base and J gave up 3 bases; unmatched junction bases: 0. The CDR3 DNA is TGTGCCAGCAGTTTAGGGGACAGGGACACTGAAGCTTTCTTT. This codes for CASSLGDRDTEAFF.

This clonotype was seen a few times. DNA for the CDR3: TGTGCCAGCAGCTCCAGGACTAGCGGCAGCACAGATACGCAGTATTTT. The encoded protein is CASSSRTSGSTDTQYF. The rearrangement uses TRBV7-9 and TRBJ2-3; 10 bases map to TRBD2. The CDR3 is 16 amino acids. Germline CDR1 and CDR2: SEHNR and FQNEAQ (reference sequence). V was pared by 4 bases and J by 0 bases, with 4 bases of the junction left unmatched.

The CDR3 DNA is TGTGCCAGCAGCGCCCCTCAGGGGAACACTGAAGCTTTCTTT. This gives the protein CASSAPQGNTEAFF. The V and J genes are TRBV7-6 and TRBJ1-1; D perhaps matches TRBD1 (5 bases). From germline, CDR1 is SGHVS and CDR2 FNYEAQ. This CDR3 is 14 amino acids long. V was trimmed by 5 bases and J by 1 base, leaving 11 bases between them.

At least ten counts were recorded for this clonotype. The chain has TRBV5-1 and TRBJ1-2; tentative D call: TRBD1 (5 bases). The V end was cut by 4 bases, the J end by 2 bases, with 9 bases between. Looked up from germline, CDR1 is SGHRS and CDR2 is YFSETQ. The CDR3 extends over 13 amino acids. The CDR3, as DNA: TGCGCCAGCAGCGAGGACATAAACTATGGCTACACCTTC. The encoded protein is CASSEDINYGYTF.

The genes are TRBV12-3 or TRBV12-4 and TRBJ2-5; 10 nucleotides match TRBD1. V lost 5 bases and J lost 11; bases outside the gene matches: 8. The CDR3 is 13 residues long. The CDR3 DNA follows: TGTGCCAGCAGTCGGACAGGGGGTAAAGTTCAGTACTTC. Protein: CASSRTGGKVQYF.

This chain joins TRBV7-9 and TRBJ1-6; D is perhaps TRBD1 (5 bases). V was pared by 6 bases and J by 7 bases, with 25 bases between. The CDR3 length is 18 residues. The V gene's germline CDR1 is SEHNR and CDR2 FQNEAQ (reference sequence). The CDR3 here is CASRKSVGREGLNSPLHF. The CDR3 bases are TGTGCCAGCAGGAAGTCCGTAGGCAGGGAAGGTTTGAATTCACCCCTCCACTTT.

This clonotype has only a few counts. This chain joins TRBV5-1 and TRBJ1-2; no definite D call. The CDR3 totals 14 residues. V shed 2 bases and J shed 6 bases, with 14 bases lying between them. In germline, CDR1 is SGHRS, CDR2 YFSETQ. The CDR3 DNA is TGCGCCAGCAGCTTAAACGATCGGGAGGATGGCTACACCTTC. This sequence encodes CASSLNDREDGYTF.

The CDR3 sequence: CASRPTGANYGYTF. Here the CDR3 DNA reads TGTGCCAGCAGGCCGACAGGGGCCAACTATGGCTACACCTTC. The chain combines TRBV7-9 with TRBJ1-2; 8 bases align to TRBD1. CDR1 SEHNR and CDR2 FQNEAQ come from the germline V gene (reference sequence). Trimming cost V 6 bases and J 2 bases; bases outside gene matches: 5. The CDR3 consists of 14 residues.

This chain links TRBV19 with TRBJ1-1; perhaps TRBD1 as D (5 bases). V lost 3 bases to trimming and J lost 6 bases, with 11 bases between them. This CDR3 spans 13 amino acids. CDR1 LNHDA and CDR2 SQIVND come from the germline V gene (reference sequence). The CDR3 DNA is TGTGCCAGTAGTATCCCTGGAGGGGCTGAAGCTTTCTTT. Its protein is CASSIPGGAEAFF.

The chain combines TRBV2 with TRBJ2-1; 9 nucleotides align to TRBD2. CDR1 and CDR2 from the germline V gene are SNHLY and FYNNEI. The CDR3 loop spans 16 amino acids. The junction had 8 bases not matched to a gene; V was cut back by 5 bases and J by 3 bases. The CDR3 reads CASSPLAGESYNEQFF. The CDR3 DNA is TGTGCCAGCAGTCCCTTAGCGGGGGAGAGCTACAATGAGCAGTTCTTC. Supplemented by reference TRBV2 and TRBJ2-1, the full variable domain reads EPEVTQTPSHQVTQMGQEVILRCVPISNHLYFYWYRQILGQKVEFLVSFYNNEISEKSEIFDDQFSVERPDGSNFTLKIRSTKLEDSAMYFCASSPLAGESYNEQFFGPGTRLTVL.

This clonotype showed up just a few times. The V gene is TRBV4-1, the J gene TRBJ1-2; a weak D match, TRBD1 (6 bases). This CDR3 comprises 14 residues. Trimming stripped 2 bases from V and 4 bases from J, with 11 bases between. Germline CDR1 reads MGHRA; CDR2 reads YSYEKL. CDR3 nucleotide sequence: TGCGCCAGCAGCCAAACCGGGACACTCTATGGCTACACCTTC. Translating gives CASSQTGTLYGYTF.

The J gene is TRBJ2-5, the V gene TRBV19, with D possibly TRBD2 on 5 matching bases. V gave up 1 base and J gave up 5 bases, with 17 bases separating them. The germline V gene has CDR1 LNHDA and CDR2 SQIVND (reference sequence). This CDR3 has 16 amino acids. CDR3 nucleotides: TGTGCCAGTAGTATAGGTCACGCGCGGGTGGGGGAGACCCAGTACTTC. Translating it yields CASSIGHARVGETQYF. Full variable domain (missing parts from reference TRBV19 and TRBJ2-5): DGGITQSPKYLFRKEGQNVTLSCEQNLNHDAMYWYRQDPGQGLRLIYYSQIVNDFQKGDIAEGYSVSREKKESFPLTVTSAQKNPTAFYLCASSIGHARVGETQYFGPGTRLLVL.

The gene calls are TRBV6-2 or TRBV6-3 and TRBJ2-7; D call uncertain. Per germline, CDR1 MNHEY and CDR2 SVGEGT. V lost 5 bases and J lost 3, with 11 bases in between. This CDR3 contains 13 residues. CDR3 amino acids: CASSGVMSYEQYF. CDR3 nucleotide sequence: TGTGCCAGCAGTGGCGTGATGAGCTACGAGCAGTACTTC.

The CDR3 protein is CAPQDSNTGELFF. The CDR3 DNA sequence: TGTGCCCCACAGGATTCGAACACCGGGGAGCTGTTTTTT. V and J are TRBV15 and TRBJ2-2; a weak D match, TRBD1 (5 bases). CDR3 length: 13 residues. Germline CDR1 LNHNV, CDR2 YYDKDF (reference sequence). V was shortened by 11 bases and J by 0 bases, with 10 bases between the two germline ends. Full variable domain (remainder filled in from reference TRBV15 and TRBJ2-2): DAMVIQNPRYQVTQFGKPVTLSCSQTLNHNVMYWYQQKSSQAPKLLFHYYDKDFNNEADTPDNFQSRRPNTSFCFLDIRSPGLGDTAMYLCAPQDSNTGELFFGEGSRLTVL.

The V and J genes are TRBV29-1 and TRBJ2-3; TRBD2 matches at 10 bases. Germline values: CDR1 SQVTM, CDR2 ANQGSEA. The length of the CDR3 is 17 residues. V dropped 2 bases and J dropped 0; count of bases not matched to a gene: 8. CDR3 sequence: CSVETLAGVSSTDTQYF. CDR3 sequence (DNA): TGCAGCGTTGAAACGCTAGCGGGGGTCTCTAGCACAGATACGCAGTATTTT.

The chain combines TRBV27 with TRBJ1-1, with D perhaps matching TRBD1 (5 bases). The CDR3 runs to 16 residues. In germline, CDR1 is MNHEY, CDR2 SMNVEV (reference sequence). The V gene lost 0 bases and the J gene lost 6 bases, with 17 bases spanning the gap. Written as DNA, the CDR3 is TGTGCCAGCAGTTTATCGAGGGGTTTAGGTCTGGCTGAAGCTTTCTTT. Residues: CASSLSRGLGLAEAFF.

This chain joins TRBV29-1 and TRBJ2-7, with 7 bases identical to TRBD1. There are 13 residues in the CDR3. V gave up 3 bases and J gave up 1 base; unmatched junction bases: 3. Looked up from germline, CDR1 is SQVTM and CDR2 is ANQGSEA. The CDR3 sequence: CSVEGQKSYEQYF. CDR3 sequence (DNA): TGCAGCGTTGAGGGACAGAAATCCTACGAGCAGTACTTC.

This clonotype was counted at least ten times. The gene calls are TRBV12-3 or TRBV12-4 and TRBJ2-5; TRBD1 agrees at 8 bases. The CDR3 totals 12 residues. V trimming: 6 bases; J trimming: 4 bases; junction bases outside the gene matches: 1. Written as DNA, the CDR3 is TGTGCCAGCAGCGGGACAGGAGAGACCCAGTACTTC. Translation gives CASSGTGETQYF.

The rearrangement links TRBV24-1 to TRBJ1-2, with unresolved D. Germline V gives CDR1 KGHDR, CDR2 SFDVKD. CDR3 size: 12 residues. The ends were cut back, 7 bases at V and 4 bases at J, with 9 bases in the middle. CDR3 amino acids: CATRGICYGYTF. CDR3 nucleotide sequence: TGTGCCACCAGGGGGATCTGCTATGGCTACACCTTC.

This clonotype was seen just once. This could be a read error, since a much larger clone is one nucleotide away. This chain joins TRBV7-9 and TRBJ1-1, with D unresolved. The CDR3 runs to 13 residues. Trimming took off 1 base at V and 4 bases at J, with 7 bases between the two ends. Germline CDR1 and CDR2: SEHNR and FQNEAQ (reference sequence). CDR3 nucleotide sequence: TGTGCCAGCAGCTTAGAGGAGGGCACTGAAGCTTTCTTT. Protein product: CASSLEEGTEAFF. Full variable domain (rest looked up from reference TRBV7-9 and TRBJ1-1): DTGVSQNPRHKITKRGQNVTFRCDPISEHNRLYWYRQTLGQGPEFLTYFQNEAQLEKSRLLSDRFSAERPKGSFSTLEIQRTEQGDSAMYLCASSLEEGTEAFFGQGTRLTVV.

This chain connects TRBV6-2 or TRBV6-3 to TRBJ2-7, with 7 positions matching TRBD1. CDR1 is MNHEY, CDR2 SVGEGT, per germline. Losses at the gene ends were 2 bases for V and 6 bases for J; bases not matched to a gene: 10. The CDR3 has 15 amino acids. CDR3 residues: CASSYSRQGSGEQYV. CDR3 DNA: TGTGCCAGCAGTTACAGTAGACAGGGATCGGGCGAGCAGTACGTC.

The J gene is TRBJ1-4, the V gene TRBV5-1; maybe TRBD1 (6 bases). CDR3 length: 17 residues. Germline V gene lookup returns CDR1 SGHRS and CDR2 YFSETQ. V was shortened by 4 bases and J by 7 bases, with 23 bases between the two germline ends. The CDR3 loop is CASSTGQYGGSGEKLFF. CDR3 DNA: TGCGCCAGCAGCACTGGACAGTACGGGGGTTCGGGTGAAAAACTGTTTTTT.

This clonotype was found many times. The J gene is TRBJ2-1, the V gene TRBV7-3; 7 nucleotides match TRBD2. The CDR3 is 15 amino acids. Germline trimming cut 0 bases from V and 9 bases from J; bases unmatched to any gene: 8. The germline gives CDR1 SGHTA, CDR2 FQGTGA. CDR3 protein: CASSLTLGLVGEQFF. CDR3 DNA sequence: TGTGCCAGCAGCTTAACTTTAGGACTAGTAGGTGAGCAGTTCTTC. Full variable domain (outside the CDR3, taken from reference TRBV7-3 and TRBJ2-1): GAGVSQTPSNKVTEKGKYVELRCDPISGHTALYWYRQSLGQGPEFLIYFQGTGAADDSGLPNDRFFAVRPEGSVSTLKIQRTERGDSAVYLCASSLTLGLVGEQFFGPGTRLTVL.

CDR3 bases: TGTGCCAGTAGTATCCAACTCCAAGAGACCCAGTACTTC. It translates to CASSIQLQETQYF. The chain uses TRBV19 and TRBJ2-5, with D hard to call. Germline V CDR1 and CDR2: LNHDA, SQIVND (reference sequence). The CDR3 sequence is 13 residues long. V was clipped by 3 bases and J by 1 base, with 6 bases between them.

This clonotype has just a few counts. This chain uses TRBV4-1 with TRBJ1-2; 7 bases agree with TRBD1. The length of the CDR3 is 17 residues. With 0 bases clipped from V and 7 bases from J, the junction kept 14 bases outside the gene matches. The germline CDR1 and CDR2 sequences are MGHRA and YSYEKL. This CDR3 reads CASSQEARQGDRAGYTF. CDR3 DNA sequence: TGCGCCAGCAGCCAAGAAGCCCGACAGGGCGATCGGGCTGGCTACACCTTC.

The genes are TRBV7-2 and TRBJ2-2, with unresolved D. This CDR3 has 14 residues. CDR1 is SGHTA, CDR2 FQGNSA, per germline. The V end lost 5 bases, the J end lost 8 bases, and 15 bases lay between the germline ends. The CDR3 region is CASSVGSLAGELFF. For the CDR3, the DNA is TGTGCCAGCAGCGTCGGTTCATTGGCTGGGGAGCTGTTTTTT.

This clonotype was counted between two and nine times. This chain links TRBV7-9 with TRBJ2-3; no firm D call. CDR1 SEHNR and CDR2 FQNEAQ come from the germline V gene (reference sequence). The V end lost 3 bases, the J end lost 0 bases, and 13 bases lay between the germline ends. CDR3 size: 16 residues. CDR3 loop: CASSFSGQTSTDTQYF. CDR3 DNA: TGTGCCAGCAGCTTTTCCGGTCAGACTAGCACAGATACGCAGTATTTT.

The CDR3 region has the DNA TGTGCCAGCAGTCACTGGGTCGGGGAGCTGTTTTTT. Translation gives CASSHWVGELFF. The genes are TRBV7-8 and TRBJ2-2; D not resolved. The CDR3 contains 12 residues. The germline V gene encodes CDR1 SGHVS and CDR2 FQNEAQ. V lost 6 bases, J lost 7 bases, and 9 bases lay in between. Using reference TRBV7-8 and TRBJ2-2 for the parts outside the CDR3, the full variable domain is GAGVSQSPRYKVAKRGQDVALRCDPISGHVSLFWYQQALGQGPEFLTYFQNEAQLDKSGLPSDRFFAERPEGSVSTLKIQRTQQEDSAVYLCASSHWVGELFFGEGSRLTVL.

This clonotype has more than one count but fewer than ten. The genes are TRBV15 and TRBJ2-1; D remains ambiguous. The V end lost 0 bases, the J end lost 4 bases, and 10 bases lay between the germline ends. The germline V gene has CDR1 LNHNV and CDR2 YYDKDF (reference sequence). This CDR3 contains 15 residues. CDR3: CATSREGLLYNEQFF. For the CDR3, the DNA is TGTGCCACCAGCAGAGAGGGTCTTCTATACAATGAGCAGTTCTTC.

This clonotype was recorded at least ten times. V usage is TRBV4-2 and J usage is TRBJ1-1; 9 positions match TRBD1. V gave up 1 base and J gave up 5 bases; unmatched junction bases: 8. This CDR3 is built from 16 residues. CDR1 is LGHNA and CDR2 is YNFKEQ in the germline V gene. DNA for the CDR3: TGTGCCAGCAGCCAAGCGGTGGGGACAGGGAGGACTGAAGCTTTCTTT. Amino acids: CASSQAVGTGRTEAFF.

This clonotype was observed a handful of times. The J gene is TRBJ1-4, the V gene TRBV29-1; 9 bases fit TRBD1. In germline, CDR1 is SQVTM, CDR2 ANQGSEA. This CDR3 comprises 14 residues. The ends lost 3 bases at V and 1 base at J; junction bases unmatched: 0. Here the CDR3 DNA reads TGCAGCGTTGAGGACAGGGGAACTAATGAAAAACTGTTTTTT. Protein sequence: CSVEDRGTNEKLFF.